This TCR beta chain was recovered during a study of T cells in narcolepsy. Study context: Enrolled donors included narcolepsy type 1 or type 2 patients and healthy controls.

General study results and limits: HCRT-specific and TRIB2-specific autoreactive clonotypes appeared among same-patient CSF and blood CD4+ clonotypes. No autoreactive T cell clone sequences appeared in some memory CD4+ repertoires. Blood of same and different patients, but not healthy controls, reportedly held recurring autoreactive clonotypes.

CDR1 is MNHNY, CDR2 SVGAGI, per germline (reference sequence). The CDR3 is 12 residues long. Trimming removed 2 bases from V and 7 bases from J, with 6 bases in between. The count of this clone is one. The antigen is not known. The repertoire was sequenced with immunoSEQ multiplex PCR; TCRdb's copy has only in-frame clones and lacks some. This sample has around 27,000 clones, with approximately 80% found just once. The TCR comes from a human donor with narcolepsy. The sequencing input was CD45RA- memory CD4+ T cells from PBMCs. The chain combines TRBV6-6 with TRBJ1-5; D is ambiguous. CDR3 amino acids: CASSYTEQPQHF. In DNA, the CDR3 is TGTGCCAGCAGTTACACAGAGCAGCCCCAGCATTTT.